A selection of T cell receptor beta chains follows, all from one sample in a study of blood T cell repertoires in COVID-19. Repertoires were generated with immunoSEQ multiplex PCR, while TCRdb's copy carries only in-frame clones and drops some. The sample consists of about 40,000 clones, around 83% of them appearing once. Input material: peripheral blood. Every receptor here comes from a human donor with acute or convalescent COVID-19. The donor label of this sample is uncertain. The CDR3 runs from the conserved cysteine through the conserved F or W.

TRBV7-9,17,TRBJ2-5,CASSLGGSTRAQETQYF
TRBV27,16,TRBJ1-6,CASSPTDRLYNSPLHF
TRBV7-3,13,TRBJ2-5,CASSFREGETQYF
TRBV19,15,TRBJ1-5,CASSVRSGQGQPQHF
TRBV5-1,17,TRBJ1-5,CASSLTQGGSSNQPQHF
TRBV7-9,18,TRBJ1-3,CASSLIQAGTGAGNTIYF
TRBV15,16,TRBJ1-1,CATSSDRGRGNTEAFF
TRBV19,13,TRBJ2-7,CASSIRDNYEQYF
TRBV19,15,TRBJ1-5,CATSPVGGGNQPQHF
TRBV4-3,15,TRBJ1-2,CASSPWTGEGSGYTF
TRBV28,14,TRBJ1-1,CATLLGGIHTEAFF
TRBV10-3,15,TRBJ2-2,CATVPGIGGTGELFF
TRBV28,13,TRBJ1-1,CASRIQVNTEAFF
TRBV5-1,15,TRBJ1-5,CASSLGQQSNQPQHF
TRBV2,15,TRBJ2-5,CASTRAGGGLETQYF
TRBV28,14,TRBJ1-1,CASSVSGATTEAFF
TRBV24-1,14,TRBJ2-2,CATSASQAGGELFF
TRBV7-2,16,TRBJ2-1,CASSYAAGLASNEQFF
TRBV9,14,TRBJ2-3,CASSVSSGGDTQYF
TRBV5-1,16,TRBJ1-1,CASSSRPGRENTEAFF
TRBV19,18,TRBJ2-4,CASSPGLGRGGTKNIQYF
TRBV5-1,15,TRBJ2-1,CASSAGTSGNNEQFF
TRBV5-1,16,TRBJ1-3,CASSPGTGSGGNTIYF
TRBV7-6,18,TRBJ2-5,CASSSKPAGGPSWETQYF
TRBV11-2,15,TRBJ2-2,CASSNWRMPPGELFF
TRBV5-1,15,TRBJ2-3,CASSRTSGGTDTQYF
TRBV9,13,TRBJ1-2,CASSETDNYGYTF
TRBV12-3/TRBV12-4,12,TRBJ1-5,CASSVGQGPQHF
TRBV27,17,TRBJ2-7,CASSSRDSLGRVYEQYF
TRBV11-2,15,TRBJ2-7,CASSLEVGKSYEQYF
TRBV7-9,16,TRBJ2-1,CASSRGLAGNYNEQFF
TRBV4-3,17,TRBJ1-1,CASSQDSLSGFGSEAFF
TRBV30,18,TRBJ2-3,CAFRRASGGAGSTDTQYF
TRBV7-2,13,TRBJ1-1,CASSLGRNTEAFF
TRBV19,13,TRBJ2-7,CASSPGQTYEQYF
TRBV5-1,14,TRBJ1-4,CASSSDSVGEKLFF
TRBV7-9,15,TRBJ1-3,CASSFDRDTGNTIYF
TRBV5-4,16,TRBJ2-3,CASSLPGLGGTDTQYF
TRBV6-5,15,TRBJ1-5,CASNVGQLLNQPQHF
TRBV19,13,TRBJ1-1,CASSPPGYTEAFF
TRBV19,13,TRBJ1-2,CASSIGRGDGYTF
TRBV7-6,15,TRBJ1-6,CASSTQGIGNSPLHF
TRBV28,15,TRBJ1-6,CASSRGKTFNSPLHF
TRBV27,12,TRBJ2-5,CASRQREETQYF
TRBV6-5,14,TRBJ1-4,CASSYAGTLEKLFF
TRBV7-8,15,TRBJ1-4,CASSLSGTVDEKLFF
TRBV27,13,TRBJ2-7,CASSWGPTEEQYF
TRBV10-2,12,TRBJ2-1,CATRQGGGEQFF
TRBV7-8,14,TRBJ2-7,CASSRGGSSYEQYF
TRBV28,14,TRBJ1-5,CASRGRQSNQPQHF
TRBV24-1,13,TRBJ2-2,CATGTENTGELFF
TRBV6-5,15,TRBJ2-7,CASTSGGADSYEQYF